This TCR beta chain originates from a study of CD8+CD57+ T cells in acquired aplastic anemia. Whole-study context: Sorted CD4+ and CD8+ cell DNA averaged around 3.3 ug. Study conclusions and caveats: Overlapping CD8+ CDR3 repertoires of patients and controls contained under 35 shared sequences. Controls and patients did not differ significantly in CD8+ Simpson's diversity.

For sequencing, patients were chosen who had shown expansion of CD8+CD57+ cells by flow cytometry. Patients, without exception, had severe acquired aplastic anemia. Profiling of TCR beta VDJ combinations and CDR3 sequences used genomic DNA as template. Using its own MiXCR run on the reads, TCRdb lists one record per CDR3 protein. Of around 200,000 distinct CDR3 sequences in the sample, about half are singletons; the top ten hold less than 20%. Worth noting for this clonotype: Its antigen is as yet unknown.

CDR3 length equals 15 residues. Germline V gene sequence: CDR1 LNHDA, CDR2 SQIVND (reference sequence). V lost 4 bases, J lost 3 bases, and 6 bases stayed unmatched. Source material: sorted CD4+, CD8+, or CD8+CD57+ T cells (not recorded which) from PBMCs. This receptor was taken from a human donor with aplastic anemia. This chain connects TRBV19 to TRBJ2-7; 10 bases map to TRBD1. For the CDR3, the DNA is TGTGCCAGTAGTACCCGGGACAGGGGTGTCTACGAGCAGTACTTC. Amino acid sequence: CASSTRDRGVYEQYF.